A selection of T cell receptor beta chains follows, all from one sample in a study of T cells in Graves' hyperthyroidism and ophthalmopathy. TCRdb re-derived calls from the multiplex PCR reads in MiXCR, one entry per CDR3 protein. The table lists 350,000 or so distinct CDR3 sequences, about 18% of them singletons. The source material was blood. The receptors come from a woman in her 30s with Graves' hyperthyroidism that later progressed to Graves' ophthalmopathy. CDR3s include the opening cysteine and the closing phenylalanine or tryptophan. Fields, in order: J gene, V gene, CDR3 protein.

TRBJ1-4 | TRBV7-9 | CASSSQGGEYEKLFF
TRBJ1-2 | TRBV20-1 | CSARENVSNRGGYTF
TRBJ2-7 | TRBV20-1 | CSASDPRGSEQYF
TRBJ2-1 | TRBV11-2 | CASSFPGLAGNLFNEQFF
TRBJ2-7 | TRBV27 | CASRPGQASYEQYF
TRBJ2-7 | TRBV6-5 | CASSYTPVGTYSSYEQYF
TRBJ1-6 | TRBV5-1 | CASSLDSHYNSPLHF
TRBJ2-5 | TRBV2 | CASRTRQGSETQYF
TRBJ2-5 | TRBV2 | CASSGLTGGQETQYF
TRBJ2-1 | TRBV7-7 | CASSLAAGVVGEQFF
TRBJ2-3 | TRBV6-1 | CAIDKGTDTQYF
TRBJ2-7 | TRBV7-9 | CASSLVGSDEQYF
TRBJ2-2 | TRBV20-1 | CSAIQIDTGELFF
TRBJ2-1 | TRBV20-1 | CSARDNGVLNEQFF
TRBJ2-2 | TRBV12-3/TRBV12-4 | CASSEQNTGELIF
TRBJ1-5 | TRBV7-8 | CASSFMGGTGVFASNQPQHF
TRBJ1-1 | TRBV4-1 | CASSQGGSDTEAFF
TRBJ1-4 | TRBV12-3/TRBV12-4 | CASSLSGTGHTNEKLFF
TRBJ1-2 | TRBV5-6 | CASSLVGTYGYTF
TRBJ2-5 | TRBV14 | CASSQTLGGNQETQYF
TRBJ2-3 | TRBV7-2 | CASSHRDPPHTQYF
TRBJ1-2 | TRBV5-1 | CASSLAGGVSGYTF
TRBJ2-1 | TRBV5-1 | CASSYRTSGVYSYNEQFF
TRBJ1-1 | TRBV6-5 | CASSYGGTGSSEAFF
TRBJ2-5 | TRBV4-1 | CASSLSRGLTETQYF
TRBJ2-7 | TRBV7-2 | CASSRDRDVSYEQYF
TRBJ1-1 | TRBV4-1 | CASSHSTQAGPRRFRSNTEAFF
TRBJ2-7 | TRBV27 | CASSPRTGGSHEQYF
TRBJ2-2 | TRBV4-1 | CASSQESSGTENTGELFF
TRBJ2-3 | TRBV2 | CASSAGRASTDTQYF
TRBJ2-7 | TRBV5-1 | CASSPEDRGEQYF
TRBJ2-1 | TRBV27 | CATYRRGSYNEQFF
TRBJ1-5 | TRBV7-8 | CASSLGGGLNQPQHF
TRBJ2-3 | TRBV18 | CASSLNPPDTQYF
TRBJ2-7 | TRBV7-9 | CASSSQVENTYEQYF
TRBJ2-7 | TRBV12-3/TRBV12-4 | CASSLLAASSYEQYF
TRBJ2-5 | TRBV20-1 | CSARDASWETQYF
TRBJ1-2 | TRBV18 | CASSPGLEGDGYTF
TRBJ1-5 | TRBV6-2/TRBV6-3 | CASSYSVLGTGSYQPQHF
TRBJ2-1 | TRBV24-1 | CATSGALGAAYNEQFF
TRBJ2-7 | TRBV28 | CASSSLDRAPYEQYF
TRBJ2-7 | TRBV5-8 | CASSLVRGFTYEQYF
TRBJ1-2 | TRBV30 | CAVPGQGYYGYTF
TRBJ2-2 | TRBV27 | CASRPGQGGITGELFF
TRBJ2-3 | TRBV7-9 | CASSPGSHSTDTQYF
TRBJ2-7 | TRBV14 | CASSQTRTGRQYF
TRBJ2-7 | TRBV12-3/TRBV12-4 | CASSYRAGGTYEQYF
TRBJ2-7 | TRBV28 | CASSSGGLYEQYF
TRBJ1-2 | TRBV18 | CASSPGGGLLYGYTF
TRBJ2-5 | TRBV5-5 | CASSLDPATGQETQYF
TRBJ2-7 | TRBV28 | CASSSRGGFSYEQYF
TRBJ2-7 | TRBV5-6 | CASRPGTSGYEQYF
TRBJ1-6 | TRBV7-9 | CASSLTAGGHSPLHF